This T cell receptor (beta chain) is from a study of blood T cell repertoires in COVID-19. Study at large: Some COVID-19 samples were acute and others convalescent; all came from the United States, Italy and Spain. In each case, the material was cDNA or gDNA derived from T cells, B-cell-depleted T cells, or PBMCs.

Germline V CDR1 and CDR2: KGHSH, LQKENI. The trim removed 1 base at V and 0 bases at J, leaving 3 bases unmatched. This CDR3 has 15 residues. As processed by the authors: Estimation of nucleated cell counts was performed using reference gene primer amplification. Using immunoSEQ multiplex PCR, the repertoire was profiled, and TCRdb retains in-frame clones only, with some absent. Clonal size and the V and J genes are those of that table, whereas D and trimming came from the DNA. The sample lists 250,000 to 300,000 clones, about nine tenths occurring once. The V gene is TRBV18, the J gene TRBJ2-7; 7 bases map to TRBD1. Sequences were obtained from peripheral blood. The sequence derives from a middle-aged man with acute or convalescent COVID-19. For the CDR3, the DNA is TGTGCCAGCTCACCACTGACAGGGCTCTCCTACGAGCAGTACTTC. Its translation: CASSPLTGLSYEQYF.